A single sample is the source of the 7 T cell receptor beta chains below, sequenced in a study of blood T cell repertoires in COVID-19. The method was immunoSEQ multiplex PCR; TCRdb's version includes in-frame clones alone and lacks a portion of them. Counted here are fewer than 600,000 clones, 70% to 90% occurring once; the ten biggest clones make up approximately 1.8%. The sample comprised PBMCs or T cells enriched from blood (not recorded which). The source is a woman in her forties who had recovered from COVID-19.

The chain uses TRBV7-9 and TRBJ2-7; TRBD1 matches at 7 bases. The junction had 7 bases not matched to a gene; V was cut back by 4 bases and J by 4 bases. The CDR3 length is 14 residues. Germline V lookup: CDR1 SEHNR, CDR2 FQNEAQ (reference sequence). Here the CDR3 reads CASSSWDRTYEQYF. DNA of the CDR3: TGTGCCAGCAGCTCATGGGACAGAACGTACGAGCAGTACTTC. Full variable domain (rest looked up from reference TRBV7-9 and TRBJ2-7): DTGVSQNPRHKITKRGQNVTFRCDPISEHNRLYWYRQTLGQGPEFLTYFQNEAQLEKSRLLSDRFSAERPKGSFSTLEIQRTEQGDSAMYLCASSSWDRTYEQYFGPGTRLTVT.

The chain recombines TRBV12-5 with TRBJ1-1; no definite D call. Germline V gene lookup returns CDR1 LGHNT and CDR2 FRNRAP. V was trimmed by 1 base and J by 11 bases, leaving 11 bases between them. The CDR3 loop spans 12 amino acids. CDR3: CASGLARGWAFF. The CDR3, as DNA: TGTGCTAGTGGTTTGGCCCGGGGATGGGCTTTCTTT.

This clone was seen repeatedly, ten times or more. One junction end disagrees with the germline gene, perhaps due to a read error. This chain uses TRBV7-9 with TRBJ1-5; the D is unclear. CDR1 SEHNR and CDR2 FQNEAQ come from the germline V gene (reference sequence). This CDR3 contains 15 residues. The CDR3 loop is CASSLEESSHQAQHF. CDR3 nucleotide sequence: TGTGCCAGCAGCTTAGAAGAGAGTAGTCATCAGGCCCAGCATTTT.

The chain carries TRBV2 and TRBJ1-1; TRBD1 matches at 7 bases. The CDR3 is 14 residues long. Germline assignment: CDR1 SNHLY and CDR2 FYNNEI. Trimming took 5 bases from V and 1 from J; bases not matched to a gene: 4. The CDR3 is CASSWTGTNTEAFF. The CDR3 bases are TGTGCCAGCAGTTGGACAGGCACGAACACTGAAGCTTTCTTT.

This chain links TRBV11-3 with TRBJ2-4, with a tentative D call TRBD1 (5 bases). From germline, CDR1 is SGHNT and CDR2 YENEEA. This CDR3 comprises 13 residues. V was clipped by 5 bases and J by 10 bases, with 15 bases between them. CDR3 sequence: CASSPGQGPIQYF. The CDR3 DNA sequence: TGTGCCAGCAGCCCCGGTCAGGGTCCGATTCAGTACTTC.

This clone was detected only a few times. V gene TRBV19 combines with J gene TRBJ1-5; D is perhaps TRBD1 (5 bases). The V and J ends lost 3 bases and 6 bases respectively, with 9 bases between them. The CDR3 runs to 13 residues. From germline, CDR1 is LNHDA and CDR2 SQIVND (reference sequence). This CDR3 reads CASSIQGGQPQHF. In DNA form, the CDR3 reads TGTGCCAGTAGTATTCAGGGCGGTCAGCCCCAGCATTTT.

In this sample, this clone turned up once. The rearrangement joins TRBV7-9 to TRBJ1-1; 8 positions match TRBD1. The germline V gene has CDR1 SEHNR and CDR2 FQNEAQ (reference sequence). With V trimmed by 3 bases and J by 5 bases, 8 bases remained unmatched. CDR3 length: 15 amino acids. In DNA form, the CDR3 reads TGTGCCAGCAGCTTCCCTGGACAGGGATATACTGAAGCTTTCTTT. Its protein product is CASSFPGQGYTEAFF.